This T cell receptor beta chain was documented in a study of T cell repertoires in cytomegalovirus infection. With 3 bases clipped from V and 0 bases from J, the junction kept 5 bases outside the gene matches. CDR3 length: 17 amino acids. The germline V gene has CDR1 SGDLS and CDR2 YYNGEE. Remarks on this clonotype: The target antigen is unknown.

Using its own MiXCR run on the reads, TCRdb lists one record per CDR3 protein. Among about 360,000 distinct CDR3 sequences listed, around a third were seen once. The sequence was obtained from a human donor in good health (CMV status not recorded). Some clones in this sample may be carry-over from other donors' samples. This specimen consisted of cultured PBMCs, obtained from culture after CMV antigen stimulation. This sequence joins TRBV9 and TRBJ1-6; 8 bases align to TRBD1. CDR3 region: CASSDRDRSSYNSPLHF. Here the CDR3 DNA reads TGTGCCAGCAGCGACCGGGACAGGAGCTCCTATAATTCACCCCTCCACTTT.